Below are 18 T cell receptor beta chains sequenced from a single sample in a study of blood T cell repertoires in COVID-19. Clones were read by immunoSEQ multiplex PCR, and TCRdb kept only the in-frame ones, dropping some. This table holds over 55,000 clones, 65% to 85% found once. Sample: peripheral blood. The receptor set was obtained from a man aged 50 to 59 with active COVID-19.

J is TRBJ1-4 and V is TRBV6-4; possibly TRBD1 for D (5 bases). Germline V gene lookup returns CDR1 MRHNA and CDR2 SNTAGT. V was pared by 4 bases and J by 3 bases, with 21 bases between. CDR3 length: 18 residues. DNA for the CDR3: TGTGCCAGCAGTGTTCCAGGGTCCCAAGGCGCGGCTAATGAAAAACTGTTTTTT. The encoded protein is CASSVPGSQGAANEKLFF.

V usage is TRBV6-5 and J usage is TRBJ2-2; no reliable D call. The germline V and J ends were trimmed by 8 bases and 5 bases, with 12 bases remaining between them. The CDR3 is 13 amino acids. The germline gives CDR1 MNHEY, CDR2 SVGAGI. The CDR3 sequence is CASVREATGELFF. The CDR3 bases are TGTGCCAGCGTACGAGAAGCTACCGGGGAGCTGTTTTTT.

The chain couples TRBV19 to TRBJ1-5, with D perhaps matching TRBD1 (5 bases). The ends were cut back, 7 bases at V and 4 bases at J, with 14 bases in the middle. The CDR3 sequence is 14 residues long. Germline V gene sequence: CDR1 LNHDA, CDR2 SQIVND (reference sequence). CDR3 sequence: CASKDDSSNQPQHF. The CDR3 nucleotides are TGTGCCAGTAAAGATGACAGCTCTAATCAGCCCCAGCATTTT. Drawing the rest from reference TRBV19 and TRBJ1-5, the complete variable domain is DGGITQSPKYLFRKEGQNVTLSCEQNLNHDAMYWYRQDPGQGLRLIYYSQIVNDFQKGDIAEGYSVSREKKESFPLTVTSAQKNPTAFYLCASKDDSSNQPQHFGDGTRLSIL.

The genes are TRBV5-8 and TRBJ2-7, with TRBD1 matching over 7 bases. CDR1 SGHTS and CDR2 YDEGEE come from the germline V gene. Unmatched junction bases numbered 9, after V lost 1 base and J lost 2 bases. The CDR3 is 16 residues long. CDR3 sequence (DNA): TGTGCCAGCAGCTTGCTAACAGGGGTTTTTCCCTACGAGCAGTACTTC. The encoded protein is CASSLLTGVFPYEQYF.

This clone was observed a single time. The rearrangement uses TRBV5-1 and TRBJ2-3; 12 bases match TRBD1. CDR3 length equals 18 residues. From germline, CDR1 is SGHRS and CDR2 YFSETQ. V was clipped by 1 base and J by 4 bases; unmatched bases: 10. The CDR3 nucleotides read TGCGCCAGCAGCTTGCCGACCGGGACAGGGGGCAGGGCAGATACGCAGTATTTT. It codes for CASSLPTGTGGRADTQYF.

V gene TRBV11-2 combines with J gene TRBJ1-2; TRBD1 might be the D (6 bases). Trimming left V 4 bases short and J 8 bases short, with 17 bases between. Germline V gives CDR1 SGHAT, CDR2 FQNNGV. The CDR3 totals 14 residues. Written as DNA, the CDR3 is TGTGCCAGCAGCTCTTTACAGGGAAATGGGGGCTACACCTTC. Translating gives CASSSLQGNGGYTF.

CDR3 protein: CAWSSDNSYEQYF. As DNA, the CDR3 is TGTGCCTGGAGTTCGGACAACTCCTACGAGCAGTACTTC. V is TRBV30 and J is TRBJ2-7; TRBD1 might be the D (5 bases). The CDR3 sequence is 13 residues long. Germline CDR1 GTSNPN, CDR2 SVGIG (reference sequence). Trimming left V 2 bases short and J 0 bases short, with 8 bases between.

The V call is TRBV27, the J call TRBJ2-1, with TRBD2 identical over 16 bases. The CDR3 is made up of 15 amino acids. Trimming at V came to 6 bases and at J to 12 bases, leaving 8 bases not matched to a gene. CDR1 is MNHEY, CDR2 SMNVEV, per germline (reference sequence). The CDR3, as DNA: TGTGCCAGCAGAAGCGGGACTAGCGGGGGGGCCGGGCAGTTCTTC. The encoded protein is CASRSGTSGGAGQFF.

The rearrangement joins TRBV29-1 to TRBJ1-2; TRBD1 aligns across 8 bases. Germline loops: CDR1 SQVTM, CDR2 ANQGSEA. The junction had 11 bases not matched to a gene; V was cut back by 1 base and J by 7 bases. This CDR3 is built from 15 residues. The CDR3 DNA reads TGCAGCGTTGAAGGGCAGACAGGGGTTTTTGGTGGCTACACCTTC. This translates into CSVEGQTGVFGGYTF.

This clone was detected once. The chain employs TRBV29-1 and TRBJ2-3; D not certain. This CDR3 comprises 14 residues. Per the germline V gene, CDR1 is SQVTM and CDR2 is ANQGSEA. V lost 7 bases and J 3 bases, leaving 17 bases between the germline ends. CDR3 sequence reads: CSAAQTADTDTQYF. The DNA for the CDR3 is TGCAGCGCCGCACAGACGGCCGATACAGATACGCAGTATTTT.

The CDR3 region has the DNA TGTGCCACCAGGACAGCACAGAATCAGCCCCAGCATTTT. It specifies CATRTAQNQPQHF. This chain links TRBV24-1 with TRBJ1-5, with D tentatively TRBD1 (5 bases). CDR3 length: 13 residues. V lost 7 bases and J lost 4, with 10 bases in between. In germline, CDR1 is KGHDR, CDR2 SFDVKD.

The chain links TRBV6-4 to TRBJ2-4, with 7 bases fitting TRBD1. The CDR3 is 14 amino acids. The V segment lost 5 bases and the J segment 2 bases; nucleotides outside the gene matches: 3. In germline, CDR1 is MRHNA, CDR2 SNTAGT. This chain's CDR3 is CASSPTGSKNIQYF. The CDR3 DNA is TGTGCCAGCAGTCCGACAGGGTCCAAAAACATTCAGTACTTC.

The chain carries TRBV7-8 and TRBJ1-5; possibly TRBD1 for D (6 bases). Germline CDR1 and CDR2: SGHVS and FQNEAQ. The CDR3 contains 13 residues. Deletions cut 5 bases from V and 7 bases from J, with 12 bases between. CDR3 region: CASSVTGLQPQHF. The DNA for the CDR3 is TGTGCCAGCAGCGTTACAGGGCTACAGCCCCAGCATTTT.

This rearrangement joins TRBV4-3 to TRBJ2-3; no clear D gene. CDR1 and CDR2 (germline): LGHNA, YSLEER. Trimming took 4 bases from V and 2 from J, leaving 19 bases between them. This CDR3 region has 17 residues. CDR3 nucleotide sequence: TGCGCCAGCAGCCGCAGTCCTGTCCAGGCAGACACAGATACGCAGTATTTT. Translating gives CASSRSPVQADTDTQYF.

The chain employs TRBV5-6 and TRBJ1-4, with TRBD1 matching over 8 bases. Per germline, CDR1 SGHDT and CDR2 YYEEEE. The CDR3 is 17 residues long. V shed 0 bases, J shed 0 bases, and the junction held 4 bases outside the gene matches. CDR3 loop: CASSLAGTGPTNEKLFF. CDR3 coding DNA: TGTGCCAGCAGCTTGGCCGGGACAGGCCCAACTAATGAAAAACTGTTTTTT.

This chain links TRBV7-9 with TRBJ2-2, with 10 nucleotides matching TRBD1. Unmatched junction bases numbered 6, after V lost 1 base and J lost 1 base. CDR1 and CDR2 from the germline V gene are SEHNR and FQNEAQ (reference sequence). The CDR3 is 18 amino acids. The CDR3 sequence is CASSLGGGQGLNTGELFF. CDR3 DNA: TGTGCCAGCAGCTTAGGCGGGGGACAGGGGCTGAACACCGGGGAGCTGTTTTTT.

The chain couples TRBV7-9 to TRBJ1-1; 7 bases map to TRBD1. After removal of 4 bases from V and 2 bases from J, the junction contained 4 bases not matched to a gene. The CDR3 has 14 residues. The germline V gene has CDR1 SEHNR and CDR2 FQNEAQ (reference sequence). The CDR3, as DNA: TGTGCCAGCAGCTCTGGGGACAGCAACACTGAAGCTTTCTTT. This encodes CASSSGDSNTEAFF.

The CDR3 bases are TGTGCCAGCAGCCAAGAGATGCGCGGGGGGGCGTTAACCGGGGAGCTGTTTTTT. Protein sequence: CASSQEMRGGALTGELFF. The V and J genes are TRBV3-1 (or the pseudogene TRBV3-2) and TRBJ2-2; TRBD2 aligns across 9 bases. CDR3 length equals 18 residues. CDR1 LGHDT and CDR2 YNNKEL come from the germline V gene (reference sequence). V was pared by 0 bases and J by 5 bases, with 10 bases of the junction left unmatched.